Presented here are 32 T cell receptor beta chains from one specimen sequenced in a study of shared clonotypes between healthy human individuals. Sequencing was performed with immunoSEQ multiplex PCR; in TCRdb, only in-frame clones are kept and a portion is missing. Counted here are over a million clones, roughly 98.5% occurring once; the ten biggest clones make up 0.36%. The sample comprised naive CD4+ T cells sorted from blood. Subset defined: CD45RA+ positively selected. Source of these receptors: a man aged 25 to 40 in good health.

The rearrangement uses TRBV7-9 and TRBJ2-7; 7 nucleotides line up with TRBD1. CDR3 size: 15 residues. Germline V gives CDR1 SEHNR, CDR2 FQNEAQ (reference sequence). Losses at the gene ends were 1 base for V and 0 bases for J; bases not matched to a gene: 3. This chain's CDR3 is CASSLGTGRSYEQYF. As DNA, the CDR3 is TGTGCCAGCAGCTTAGGGACAGGTCGCTCCTACGAGCAGTACTTC.

The chain is built from TRBV2 and TRBJ2-5; TRBD1 matches at 10 bases. Losses at the gene ends were 11 bases for V and 2 bases for J; bases not matched to a gene: 14. The CDR3 has 16 residues. Germline-derived CDR1 and CDR2 are SNHLY and FYNNEI. The CDR3 DNA is TGTGCCTCCACCCGGTCGGGACAGGGGATACAAGAGACCCAGTACTTC. As protein: CASTRSGQGIQETQYF.

The V gene is TRBV5-1, the J gene TRBJ1-1, with unresolved D. CDR3 length equals 14 residues. V dropped 2 bases and J dropped 3 bases, with 11 bases sitting between them. Germline CDR1 SGHRS, CDR2 YFSETQ. CDR3 sequence (DNA): TGCGCCAGCAGCTTAAAATCCGATGACACTGAAGCTTTCTTT. This gives the protein CASSLKSDDTEAFF.

The CDR3 DNA sequence: TGTGCCAGCAGTTACAAGCGGGAGGGCACAGATACGCAGTATTTT. This encodes CASSYKREGTDTQYF. This rearrangement joins TRBV27 to TRBJ2-3; 9 nucleotides align to TRBD2. Germline lookup yields CDR1 MNHEY and CDR2 SMNVEV (reference sequence). Trimming took 4 bases from V and 1 from J; bases not matched to a gene: 3. The CDR3 is 15 residues long.

The rearrangement links TRBV2 to TRBJ2-7; 8 bases align to TRBD1. V gave up 1 base and J gave up 3 bases; unmatched junction bases: 8. The CDR3 has 16 residues. Looked up from germline, CDR1 is SNHLY and CDR2 is FYNNEI. CDR3 DNA sequence: TGTGCCAGCAGTGAAGATCCCTCTGGACAGGGCTACGAGCAGTACTTC. This gives the protein CASSEDPSGQGYEQYF.

The chain uses TRBV5-1 and TRBJ2-3, with a weak D call TRBD1 (6 bases). V was trimmed by 4 bases and J by 3 bases, leaving 12 bases between them. Germline loops: CDR1 SGHRS, CDR2 YFSETQ. The CDR3 loop spans 14 amino acids. CDR3 DNA: TGCGCCAGCAGCATAGGGGGTGGGACAGATACGCAGTATTTT. Protein: CASSIGGGTDTQYF.

This chain joins TRBV9 and TRBJ2-3, with a possible D match to TRBD1 (6 bases). The CDR3 has 14 amino acids. The germline V gene encodes CDR1 SGDLS and CDR2 YYNGEE. Trimming removed 7 bases from V and 1 base from J, with 13 bases in between. The CDR3 coding sequence is TGTGCCAGCCAATCGGGACAACGCACAGATACGCAGTATTTT. This codes for CASQSGQRTDTQYF.

This clone was picked up one time. The V and J genes are TRBV28 and TRBJ2-7; perhaps TRBD1 as D (7 bases). Germline lookup yields CDR1 MDHEN and CDR2 SYDVKM. The CDR3 consists of 15 residues. V lost 10 bases and J lost 2, with 21 bases in between. The CDR3 spells CATLLGGTATYEQYF. CDR3 in DNA: TGTGCCACCCTTCTAGGGGGGACAGCCACCTACGAGCAGTACTTC.

This clone showed up just a few times. V and J are TRBV9 and TRBJ2-3; TRBD1 or TRBD2 may be the D gene (6 bases each). The germline V gene encodes CDR1 SGDLS and CDR2 YYNGEE. V lost 5 bases to trimming and J lost 1 base, with 11 bases between them. CDR3 length equals 14 residues. The CDR3 is CASRRGQGTDTQYF. The CDR3 coding sequence is TGTGCCAGCAGACGGGGGCAAGGCACAGATACGCAGTATTTT.

With respect to this clone: In the same sample, other DNA sequences code for this CDR3. The rearrangement links TRBV5-1 to TRBJ2-5; D remains ambiguous. CDR3 size: 13 residues. V shed 2 bases and J shed 4 bases, with 9 bases lying between them. Germline loops: CDR1 SGHRS, CDR2 YFSETQ. CDR3 in DNA: TGCGCCAGCAGCTTAACGTCCCTAGAGACCCAGTACTTC. Encoded protein: CASSLTSLETQYF.

The J gene is TRBJ2-7, the V gene TRBV28; D may be TRBD1 (6 bases). Germline lookup yields CDR1 MDHEN and CDR2 SYDVKM. The CDR3 totals 14 residues. V lost 7 bases to trimming and J lost 2 bases, with 15 bases between them. The CDR3 DNA reads TGTGCCAGCACCTACTCAGGGGTCACCTACGAGCAGTACTTC. Its translation: CASTYSGVTYEQYF.

The chain joins TRBV6-1 to TRBJ1-2, with a possible D match to TRBD1 (5 bases). This CDR3 spans 10 amino acids. Germline assignment: CDR1 MNHNS and CDR2 SASEGT. Trimming stripped 8 bases from V and 8 bases from J, with 9 bases between. The CDR3 DNA is TGTGCCAGCGGGACGAACGGCTACACCTTC. This encodes CASGTNGYTF.

V is TRBV5-5 and J is TRBJ2-5; 7 positions match TRBD1. Unmatched junction bases numbered 16, after V lost 3 bases and J lost 2 bases. Germline V lookup: CDR1 SGHKS, CDR2 YYEKEE (reference sequence). CDR3 length: 18 amino acids. The CDR3 spells CASSWLGLVRTGQETQYF. The CDR3 DNA sequence: TGTGCCAGCAGCTGGTTGGGTCTTGTGAGGACAGGACAAGAGACCCAGTACTTC.

The CDR3 nucleotides are TGCGCCAGCAGCTACCGACAGGGGGTACGGGAGCAGTTCTTC. Amino acid sequence: CASSYRQGVREQFF. J is TRBJ2-1 and V is TRBV5-1; TRBD1 matches 9 bases. Unmatched junction bases numbered 8, after V lost 3 bases and J lost 10 bases. CDR1 SGHRS and CDR2 YFSETQ come from the germline V gene. CDR3 size: 14 residues.

The chain carries TRBV10-2 and TRBJ1-5, with D possibly matching TRBD1 (5 bases). The CDR3 spans 13 residues. Trimming stripped 2 bases from V and 7 bases from J, with 9 bases between. Germline loops: CDR1 WSHSY, CDR2 SAAADI. CDR3: CASSEAGRQPQHF. Written as DNA, the CDR3 is TGCGCCAGCAGTGAGGCAGGGCGGCAGCCCCAGCATTTT.

This chain uses TRBV28 with TRBJ2-3; 13 positions match TRBD2. This CDR3 has 17 residues. With V trimmed by 6 bases and J by 6 bases, 12 bases remained unmatched. From germline, CDR1 is MDHEN and CDR2 SYDVKM. The CDR3 nucleotides are TGTGCCAGCAGAAATTCCCCGGGACTAGCGGGATCGGATACGCAGTATTTT. Translating gives CASRNSPGLAGSDTQYF.

CDR3 sequence reads: CSASQGQTQYF. The CDR3 DNA is TGCAGTGCTAGTCAAGGGCAGACCCAGTACTTC. The chain links TRBV20-1 to TRBJ2-5, with no clear D. Trimming stripped 3 bases from V and 6 bases from J, with 8 bases between. The CDR3 contains 11 residues. Germline V CDR1 and CDR2: DFQATT, SNEGSKA (reference sequence).

The chain joins TRBV18 to TRBJ2-2; 14 bases map to TRBD2. The CDR3 has 17 amino acids. After removal of 2 bases from V and 1 base from J, the junction contained 0 bases not matched to a gene. Looked up from germline, CDR1 is KGHSH and CDR2 is LQKENI. CDR3 DNA: TGTGCCAGCTCACCAGGACTAGCGGGAGGGAACACCGGGGAGCTGTTTTTT. Its protein is CASSPGLAGGNTGELFF.

V is TRBV7-2 and J is TRBJ2-1; TRBD1 agrees at 9 bases. V shed 5 bases and J 6 bases; nucleotides not matched to a gene: 8. Germline CDR1 SGHTA, CDR2 FQGNSA. There are 15 residues in the CDR3. The CDR3 nucleotides read TGTGCCAGCAGCCCCCAAGGACAGGGGTTCAATGAGCAGTTCTTC. This codes for CASSPQGQGFNEQFF.

The chain joins TRBV7-9 to TRBJ2-5, with a weak D call TRBD2 (7 bases). The CDR3 runs to 16 residues. CDR1 is SEHNR, CDR2 FQNEAQ, per germline (reference sequence). Trimming removed 3 bases from V and 4 bases from J, with 18 bases in between. The CDR3 coding sequence is TGTGCCAGCAGCTTCATTAGGGGGAGGGCCTCAGAGACCCAGTACTTC. Amino acid sequence: CASSFIRGRASETQYF.

This clone was counted once. The CDR3 DNA sequence: TGCGCCAGCAGCTTCGGGGGGGGTAGCACAGATACGCAGTATTTT. It translates to CASSFGGGSTDTQYF. The chain carries TRBV4-3 and TRBJ2-3, with 8 positions matching TRBD2. CDR3 length: 15 residues. Germline CDR1 and CDR2: LGHNA and YSLEER. Trimming took 5 bases from V and 0 from J; bases not matched to a gene: 4.

This chain uses TRBV10-3 with TRBJ2-5; possibly TRBD1 for D (5 bases). Germline values: CDR1 ENHRY, CDR2 SYGVKD. Trimming removed 3 bases from V and 5 bases from J, with 16 bases in between. The CDR3 extends over 15 amino acids. The CDR3 protein is CAISEPTGGIETQYF. The CDR3 region has the DNA TGTGCCATCAGTGAACCCACAGGTGGGATCGAGACCCAGTACTTC.

This rearrangement joins TRBV7-6 to TRBJ1-5; no firm D call. The CDR3 runs to 12 residues. Germline V gives CDR1 SGHVS, CDR2 FNYEAQ. The V and J ends lost 4 bases and 4 bases respectively, with 5 bases between them. The CDR3 region has the DNA TGTGCCAGCAGCTCCAGAAATCAGCCCCAGCATTTT. This translates into CASSSRNQPQHF. The full variable domain, in which reference TRBV7-6 and TRBJ1-5 provide the parts outside the CDR3, is GAGVSQSPRYKVTKRGQDVALRCDPISGHVSLYWYRQALGQGPEFLTYFNYEAQQDKSGLPNDRFSAERPEGSISTLTIQRTEQRDSAMYRCASSSRNQPQHFGDGTRLSIL.

The J gene is TRBJ1-1, the V gene TRBV29-1, with 8 bases fitting TRBD1. Germline V gives CDR1 SQVTM, CDR2 ANQGSEA. The CDR3 has 12 amino acids. V shed 5 bases and J 4 bases; nucleotides not matched to a gene: 3. The CDR3 sequence is CSVRTGITEAFF. In DNA, the CDR3 is TGCAGCGTTCGGACAGGGATCACTGAAGCTTTCTTT.

The chain carries TRBV10-3 and TRBJ2-2, with TRBD2 matching 12 bases. The CDR3 consists of 16 residues. Germline values: CDR1 ENHRY, CDR2 SYGVKD. V lost 10 bases and J lost 6; bases outside the gene matches: 12. CDR3 amino acids: CATEQWTSGKAGELFF. CDR3 sequence (DNA): TGTGCCACCGAACAATGGACTAGCGGGAAAGCCGGGGAGCTGTTTTTT.

This clone was counted a single time. The J gene is TRBJ2-7, the V gene TRBV15; possibly TRBD1 for D (6 bases). The CDR3 covers 14 residues. Germline-derived CDR1 and CDR2 are LNHNV and YYDKDF (reference sequence). V dropped 4 bases and J dropped 3 bases, with 13 bases sitting between them. The CDR3 region is CATSTGARGYEQYF. As DNA, the CDR3 is TGTGCCACCAGCACAGGGGCGCGAGGCTACGAGCAGTACTTC.

This chain connects TRBV7-9 to TRBJ2-4; tentatively, D is TRBD1 or TRBD2 (5 bases each). The CDR3 sequence is 13 residues long. The V end lost 7 bases, the J end lost 7 bases, and 14 bases lay between the germline ends. Germline lookup yields CDR1 SEHNR and CDR2 FQNEAQ (reference sequence). DNA for the CDR3: TGTGCCAGCACCTCGATGGGGGTGAACATTCAGTACTTC. It encodes CASTSMGVNIQYF. Full variable domain (rest looked up from reference TRBV7-9 and TRBJ2-4): DTGVSQNPRHKITKRGQNVTFRCDPISEHNRLYWYRQTLGQGPEFLTYFQNEAQLEKSRLLSDRFSAERPKGSFSTLEIQRTEQGDSAMYLCASTSMGVNIQYFGAGTRLSVL.

The chain uses TRBV28 and TRBJ1-1; 9 bases fit TRBD1. The junction had 4 bases not matched to a gene; V was cut back by 2 bases and J by 0 bases. The CDR3 contains 16 residues. Germline CDR1 and CDR2: MDHEN and SYDVKM. DNA of the CDR3: TGTGCCAGCAGTTTAGTACAGGGGGCTATGAACACTGAAGCTTTCTTT. It translates to CASSLVQGAMNTEAFF.

V and J are TRBV6-5 and TRBJ2-7, with 9 bases fitting TRBD2. Trimming at V came to 6 bases and at J to 5 bases, leaving 5 bases not matched to a gene. The CDR3 contains 13 residues. CDR1 MNHEY and CDR2 SVGAGI come from the germline V gene. The CDR3 nucleotides are TGTGCCAGCAGAGCGGGGGGTAGTGACGAGCAGTACTTC. This codes for CASRAGGSDEQYF.

The rearrangement uses TRBV6-5 and TRBJ1-1, with D maybe TRBD1 (6 bases). The CDR3 covers 14 residues. V was cut by 6 bases and J by 0 bases, with 11 bases left in between. CDR1 and CDR2 from the germline V gene are MNHEY and SVGAGI. The CDR3 DNA follows: TGTGCCAGCAGCGCAGACAGGATGAACACTGAAGCTTTCTTT. Translated: CASSADRMNTEAFF.

V usage is TRBV6-1 and J usage is TRBJ2-7; perhaps TRBD1 as D (6 bases). The CDR3 sequence is 14 residues long. Germline V gives CDR1 MNHNS, CDR2 SASEGT. Trimming took 3 bases from V and 2 from J, leaving 11 bases between them. The CDR3 sequence: CASSDRGITYEQYF. In DNA form, the CDR3 reads TGTGCCAGCAGTGACAGGGGTATCACCTACGAGCAGTACTTC.

The CDR3 protein is CASSDSITRETQYF. The CDR3 DNA reads as TGTGCCAGCAGTGATTCAATTACACGGGAGACCCAGTACTTC. The chain carries TRBV25-1 and TRBJ2-5; D unresolved. CDR3 size: 14 residues. The V gene's germline CDR1 is MGHDK and CDR2 SYGVNS. V was clipped by 3 bases and J by 5 bases, with 13 bases between them.